Following are 28 T cell receptor beta chains from one sample sequenced in a study of blood T cell repertoires in COVID-19. Clones were read by immunoSEQ multiplex PCR, and TCRdb kept only the in-frame ones, dropping some. The data show approximately 250,000 clones, around 88% seen once. The sample was PBMCs or T cells enriched from blood (not recorded which). The receptor source for this set is a woman between 40 and 55 years old with acute COVID-19.

This clone was seen a few times. The V call is TRBV19, the J call TRBJ2-6; 9 bases agree with TRBD1. V trimming: 6 bases; J trimming: 2 bases; junction bases outside the gene matches: 2. The CDR3 is made up of 15 amino acids. CDR1 is LNHDA and CDR2 is SQIVND in the germline V gene (reference sequence). The CDR3 region is CASRGTGTGANVLTF. The CDR3, as DNA: TGTGCCAGTAGGGGGACAGGGACTGGGGCCAACGTCCTGACTTTC. The variable domain in full, completed from reference TRBV19 and TRBJ2-6, reads DGGITQSPKYLFRKEGQNVTLSCEQNLNHDAMYWYRQDPGQGLRLIYYSQIVNDFQKGDIAEGYSVSREKKESFPLTVTSAQKNPTAFYLCASRGTGTGANVLTFGAGSRLTVL.

The J gene is TRBJ2-1, the V gene TRBV24-1; 9 nucleotides match TRBD2. V shed 4 bases, J shed 7 bases, and the junction held 10 bases outside the gene matches. The CDR3 consists of 16 residues. Germline loops: CDR1 KGHDR, CDR2 SFDVKD. CDR3 DNA sequence: TGTGCCACCAGTGACCTTAGCGGGAGTAAGAGAAATGAGCAGTTCTTC. Residues: CATSDLSGSKRNEQFF.

This chain connects TRBV27 to TRBJ2-1, with 9 bases fitting TRBD2. Germline V lookup: CDR1 MNHEY, CDR2 SMNVEV (reference sequence). The length of the CDR3 is 16 residues. After removal of 3 bases from V and 6 bases from J, the junction contained 9 bases not matched to a gene. CDR3 loop: CASSFGWREGLNEQFF. The CDR3 DNA sequence: TGTGCCAGCAGTTTCGGGTGGCGGGAGGGTCTCAATGAGCAGTTCTTC.

This clone is a singleton in its sample. The chain uses TRBV10-2 and TRBJ2-7; 8 nucleotides line up with TRBD2. Germline-derived CDR1 and CDR2 are WSHSY and SAAADI. The CDR3 spans 15 residues. Unmatched junction bases numbered 11, after V lost 4 bases and J lost 6 bases. DNA for the CDR3: TGCGCCAGCAGTGGGGCGGGAGGCTTTTCGGTCGAGCAGTACGTC. Translated, it gives CASSGAGGFSVEQYV.

The V and J genes are TRBV19 and TRBJ1-6; 7 bases align to TRBD1. V dropped 7 bases and J dropped 12; count of bases not matched to a gene: 18. The CDR3 totals 16 residues. Germline V gives CDR1 LNHDA, CDR2 SQIVND (reference sequence). DNA of the CDR3: TGTGCCAGTACTACCCGGGACAGCCCTCTTCGTAGACCCCTCCACTTT. Translating gives CASTTRDSPLRRPLHF.

The rearrangement joins TRBV2 to TRBJ2-1; 8 bases line up with TRBD2. The CDR3 totals 14 residues. Germline V lookup: CDR1 SNHLY, CDR2 FYNNEI. Trimming removed 7 bases from V and 2 bases from J; junction bases left unmatched: 4. CDR3 in DNA: TGTGCCAGCAACGTACTAGCGGCCTACAATGAGCAGTTCTTC. It yields the protein CASNVLAAYNEQFF.

As concerns this clone: One end of the junction varies from germline; a read error may be responsible. This sample includes further DNA sequences coding for the same CDR3. V is TRBV5-1 and J is TRBJ1-2; D gene ambiguous. This CDR3 comprises 12 residues. From germline, CDR1 is SGHRS and CDR2 YFSETQ. This CDR3 is CASRPDIDGYTF. DNA for the CDR3: TGCGCCAGCAGACCTGACATAGATGGTTACACCTTC.

The chain uses TRBV15 and TRBJ2-7; TRBD2 agrees at 9 bases. The junction had 11 bases not matched to a gene; V was cut back by 5 bases and J by 3 bases. The CDR3 consists of 16 residues. The germline V gene encodes CDR1 LNHNV and CDR2 YYDKDF (reference sequence). The CDR3 nucleotides are TGTGCCACCAGCGGGGGCGGAGCTAGCGGGATCTACGAGCAGTACTTC. Its translation is CATSGGGASGIYEQYF.

The chain links TRBV5-5 to TRBJ2-3; D possibly corresponds to TRBD2 (6 bases). The germline V gene has CDR1 SGHKS and CDR2 YYEKEE (reference sequence). CDR3 size: 15 residues. The ends were cut back, 5 bases at V and 2 bases at J, with 15 bases in the middle. CDR3 amino acids: CASSQGGALTDTQYF. CDR3 sequence (DNA): TGTGCCAGCAGTCAAGGAGGGGCCCTCACAGATACGCAGTATTTT.

Of note for this clone: This is likely a read error, given that the CDR3 carries no conserved phenylalanine or tryptophan at its end. It is unclear where the CDR3 begins or ends on the DNA, so no DNA is shown, and the CDR3 is as TCRdb lists it. The rearrangement uses TRBV10-1 and TRBJ2-7; the table's D call, TRBD1, has no DNA check behind it. Germline V lookup: CDR1 WNHNN, CDR2 SYGVQD (reference sequence). The CDR3 sequence runs 9 residues, both termini included. This chain's CDR3 is CASSETGTD.

This clone was observed a handful of times. The V and J genes are TRBV6-5 and TRBJ2-5; weak D call: TRBD2 (6 bases). CDR1 and CDR2 from the germline V gene are MNHEY and SVGAGI. V was clipped by 0 bases and J by 7 bases, with 15 bases between them. CDR3 length: 15 amino acids. In DNA, the CDR3 is TGTGCCAGCAGTTACTCTAGCGGACTGGGTGGGACCCAGTACTTC. Translating it yields CASSYSSGLGGTQYF.

The chain joins TRBV6-1 to TRBJ2-7; D is ambiguous. Germline V gene data show CDR1 as MNHNS and CDR2 as SASEGT. The CDR3 covers 13 residues. Trimming took 3 bases from V and 3 from J, leaving 9 bases between them. The CDR3 here is CASSDRLLYEQYF. CDR3 bases: TGTGCCAGCAGTGACCGTCTACTCTACGAGCAGTACTTC.

The chain joins TRBV18 to TRBJ1-1; tentative D call: TRBD1 (6 bases). Trimming left V 5 bases short and J 0 bases short, with 13 bases between. The CDR3 is 15 amino acids. In germline, CDR1 is KGHSH, CDR2 LQKENI. CDR3: CASSTGQMLNTEAFF. CDR3 nucleotide sequence: TGTGCCAGCTCAACAGGACAGATGTTGAACACTGAAGCTTTCTTT. Full variable domain (remainder filled in from reference TRBV18 and TRBJ1-1): NAGVMQNPRHLVRRRGQEARLRCSPMKGHSHVYWYRQLPEEGLKFMVYLQKENIIDESGMPKERFSAEFPKEGPSILRIQQVVRGDSAAYFCASSTGQMLNTEAFFGQGTRLTVV.

J is TRBJ1-2 and V is TRBV4-3; D perhaps matches TRBD1 (6 bases). Germline CDR1 is LGHNA and CDR2 is YSLEER. The length of the CDR3 is 15 residues. V was cut by 0 bases and J by 0 bases, with 8 bases left in between. CDR3 region: CASSQEGTTNYGYTF. The CDR3, as DNA: TGCGCCAGCAGCCAAGAAGGGACAACTAACTATGGCTACACCTTC.

This clone has a handful of counts. Here the CDR3 DNA reads TGTGCCAGCAACGACCTGCGCGGCTCCTTCTCTGGAAACACCATATATTTT. Protein: CASNDLRGSFSGNTIYF. The chain has TRBV11-2 and TRBJ1-3, with D unclear. The CDR3 contains 17 residues. CDR1 and CDR2 from the germline V gene are SGHAT and FQNNGV. V gave up 7 bases and J gave up 0 bases, with 19 bases separating them.

This clone occurred once. This rearrangement joins TRBV27 to TRBJ1-2; TRBD1 matches 7 bases. This CDR3 region has 13 residues. The trim removed 5 bases at V and 6 bases at J, leaving 6 bases unmatched. The germline gives CDR1 MNHEY, CDR2 SMNVEV (reference sequence). CDR3 DNA: TGTGCCAGCAGTGTAAGGACAGGAGATGGCTACACCTTC. It yields the protein CASSVRTGDGYTF.

The rearrangement uses TRBV4-3 and TRBJ2-6; perhaps TRBD1 as D (6 bases). Germline V gene sequence: CDR1 LGHNA, CDR2 YSLEER. Trimming took off 3 bases at V and 4 bases at J, with 16 bases between the two ends. This CDR3 contains 17 residues. DNA of the CDR3: TGCGCCAGCAGCCATTCAGGGGCGGCGGCCGGGGCCAACGTCCTGACTTTC. This encodes CASSHSGAAAGANVLTF.

V gene TRBV3-1 (or the pseudogene TRBV3-2) combines with J gene TRBJ1-2, with D hard to call. V lost 0 bases to trimming and J lost 4 bases, with 9 bases between them. CDR1 LGHDT and CDR2 YNNKEL come from the germline V gene (reference sequence). The CDR3 extends over 14 amino acids. CDR3 DNA sequence: TGTGCCAGCAGCCAAGATCAAGGAGGCTATGGCTACACCTTC. Translation gives CASSQDQGGYGYTF.

CDR3 in amino acids: CASRQMDSFNEQFF. The DNA of the CDR3 is TGTGCCAGCAGGCAGATGGACAGTTTCAATGAGCAGTTCTTC. This chain joins TRBV13 and TRBJ2-1; tentatively, D is TRBD1 (6 bases). Deletions cut 6 bases from V and 6 bases from J, with 15 bases between. Germline CDR1 and CDR2: PRHDT and FYEKMQ (reference sequence). The CDR3 has 14 amino acids.

This clone was seen only a few times. J is TRBJ1-5 and V is TRBV20-1; D not resolved. The CDR3 spans 14 residues. Germline assignment: CDR1 DFQATT and CDR2 SNEGSKA (reference sequence). V was trimmed by 3 bases and J by 2 bases, leaving 11 bases between them. The DNA for the CDR3 is TGCAGTGCTAGTGGAGGGCACGGCAATCAGCCCCAGCATTTT. Residues: CSASGGHGNQPQHF.

The rearrangement uses TRBV7-6 and TRBJ2-7, with 7 bases identical to TRBD1. The junction had 2 bases not matched to a gene; V was cut back by 1 base and J by 2 bases. From germline, CDR1 is SGHVS and CDR2 FNYEAQ. The CDR3 has 14 residues. CDR3 DNA sequence: TGTGCCAGCAGCTTAGGACAGGGAGCCTACGAGCAGTACTTC. Its translation is CASSLGQGAYEQYF.

The chain joins TRBV7-9 to TRBJ2-7; 9 bases align to TRBD1. Per germline, CDR1 SEHNR and CDR2 FQNEAQ (reference sequence). V lost 3 bases, J lost 3 bases, and 3 bases stayed unmatched. The CDR3 length is 14 residues. The CDR3 DNA is TGTGCCAGCAGCTTCGGGACAGGGATCTACGAGCAGTACTTC. It specifies CASSFGTGIYEQYF.

The rearrangement links TRBV24-1 to TRBJ2-5, with 10 bases fitting TRBD1. This CDR3 is 17 amino acids long. Unmatched junction bases numbered 13, after V lost 3 bases and J lost 7 bases. CDR1 KGHDR and CDR2 SFDVKD come from the germline V gene. The CDR3, as DNA: TGTGCCACCAGTGATCCCTCGCCCGGGACAGGGGTTCGGACCCAGTACTTC. Encoded protein: CATSDPSPGTGVRTQYF.

The chain joins TRBV14 to TRBJ2-3; D may be TRBD2 (6 bases). The CDR3 runs to 13 residues. In germline, CDR1 is SGHDN, CDR2 FVKESK. The V and J ends lost 6 bases and 6 bases respectively, with 13 bases between them. CDR3 sequence: CASRMGGTDTQYF. Written as DNA, the CDR3 is TGTGCCAGCAGGATGGGGGGAACTGATACGCAGTATTTT.

The sample holds a few counts of this clone. The chain is built from TRBV4-1 and TRBJ2-7, with TRBD2 matching over 11 bases. The V segment lost 0 bases and the J segment 0 bases; nucleotides outside the gene matches: 7. The germline CDR1 and CDR2 sequences are MGHRA and YSYEKL. This CDR3 is built from 18 residues. This CDR3 is CASSQDVGLAASSYEQYF. CDR3 DNA sequence: TGCGCCAGCAGCCAAGATGTGGGACTAGCGGCCAGCTCCTACGAGCAGTACTTC.

V is TRBV7-2 and J is TRBJ1-2; 8 nucleotides align to TRBD1. CDR1 is SGHTA and CDR2 is FQGNSA in the germline V gene. Trimming removed 5 bases from V and 6 bases from J; junction bases left unmatched: 8. CDR3 length: 14 residues. CDR3 region: CASSGQGPDNGYTF. For the CDR3, the DNA is TGTGCCAGCAGCGGACAGGGACCCGATAATGGCTACACCTTC.

The chain uses TRBV28 and TRBJ2-7, with D tentatively TRBD1 (6 bases). The CDR3 runs 15 residues. The V end lost 7 bases, the J end lost 1 base, and 17 bases lay between the germline ends. Germline CDR1 is MDHEN and CDR2 is SYDVKM. This CDR3 is CASTKPGTLSYEQYF. The CDR3 nucleotides are TGTGCCAGCACCAAACCCGGGACACTATCCTACGAGCAGTACTTC.

The V and J genes are TRBV14 and TRBJ2-3; D unresolved. CDR1 and CDR2 (germline): SGHDN, FVKESK. The CDR3 extends over 12 amino acids. Deletions cut 4 bases from V and 1 base from J, with 3 bases between. CDR3 nucleotide sequence: TGTGCCAGCAGCCCCGGCACAGATACGCAGTATTTT. It is translated as CASSPGTDTQYF.